The 23 T cell receptor beta chains presented below share a single source sample, sequenced in a study of blood T cell repertoires in COVID-19. Libraries were prepared by immunoSEQ multiplex PCR; TCRdb keeps only in-frame clonotypes and omits some of them. In the table there are some 82,000 clones, under 90% of which are singletons. Input material: peripheral blood. These receptors came from a man aged 80 or over with acute or convalescent COVID-19.

This chain connects TRBV29-1 to TRBJ1-2; TRBD1 matches 7 bases. Germline CDR1 is SQVTM and CDR2 is ANQGSEA. V lost 7 bases to trimming and J lost 5 bases; unmatched junction nucleotides: 13. The CDR3 has 14 amino acids. The CDR3 nucleotides read TGCAGCGCTGGATTGGGCAGGGGGAATTATGGCTACACCTTC. Protein product: CSAGLGRGNYGYTF.

This chain links TRBV20-1 with TRBJ1-3; 10 bases line up with TRBD1. The J segment lost 3 bases and the V segment lost 3 bases, leaving 8 bases of the junction unmatched. The CDR3 contains 16 residues. Germline loops: CDR1 DFQATT, CDR2 SNEGSKA (reference sequence). The CDR3 sequence is CSASQDRGRSGNTIYF. DNA of the CDR3: TGCAGTGCTAGTCAAGACAGGGGGCGAAGTGGAAACACCATATATTTT.

The J gene is TRBJ1-5, the V gene TRBV6-5, with 10 nucleotides matching TRBD1. Germline V lookup: CDR1 MNHEY, CDR2 SVGAGI. V gave up 4 bases and J gave up 5 bases; unmatched junction bases: 5. This CDR3 has 15 amino acids. The CDR3 bases are TGTGCCAGCAGTTCTGGACAGGGGGAAGATCAGCCCCAGCATTTT. It yields the protein CASSSGQGEDQPQHF.

The gene calls are TRBV11-2 and TRBJ2-7, with TRBD1 identical over 8 bases. CDR3 length: 14 residues. The V segment lost 6 bases and the J segment 3 bases; nucleotides outside the gene matches: 7. Germline V gives CDR1 SGHAT, CDR2 FQNNGV. In nucleotides, the CDR3 is TGTGCCAGCAGGGTTCTCGGACAGGGCTACGAGCAGTACTTC. Residues: CASRVLGQGYEQYF.

V usage is TRBV6-2 or TRBV6-3 and J usage is TRBJ1-5; 10 nucleotides agree with TRBD1. The CDR3 is 16 residues long. From germline, CDR1 is MNHEY and CDR2 SVGEGT. With 0 bases clipped from V and 3 bases from J, the junction kept 2 bases outside the gene matches. CDR3 in DNA: TGTGCCAGCAGTTACTCGGGACAGGGGTTCAATCAGCCCCAGCATTTT. This gives the protein CASSYSGQGFNQPQHF.

This chain links TRBV24-1 with TRBJ1-1; tentative D call: TRBD1 (5 bases). V dropped 3 bases and J dropped 9 bases, with 22 bases sitting between them. Germline CDR1 and CDR2: KGHDR and SFDVKD. The CDR3 spans 16 residues. CDR3 in amino acids: CATSDPRSTAKGKAFF. The CDR3 DNA is TGTGCCACCAGTGATCCCCGTTCGACAGCGAAAGGGAAAGCTTTCTTT.

The sample holds one count of this clone. The chain recombines TRBV28 with TRBJ1-1; TRBD1 matches at 9 bases. Germline V CDR1 and CDR2: MDHEN, SYDVKM. J was trimmed by 2 bases and V by 5 bases; bases with no gene match: 6. This CDR3 region has 15 residues. The CDR3: CASSLTGGVNTEAFF. Written as DNA, the CDR3 is TGTGCCAGCAGTCTGACAGGGGGAGTTAACACTGAAGCTTTCTTT. The full variable domain, in which reference TRBV28 and TRBJ1-1 provide the parts outside the CDR3, is DVKVTQSSRYLVKRTGEKVFLECVQDMDHENMFWYRQDPGLGLRLIYFSYDVKMKEKGDIPEGYSVSREKKERFSLILESASTNQTSMYLCASSLTGGVNTEAFFGQGTRLTVV.

This clone was counted between two and nine times. The rearrangement links TRBV19 to TRBJ2-1; D is perhaps TRBD2 (7 bases). The CDR3 spans 16 residues. The V and J ends lost 7 bases and 1 base respectively, with 17 bases between them. Germline V gives CDR1 LNHDA, CDR2 SQIVND (reference sequence). The CDR3 spells CASTPNGRGSYNEQFF. CDR3 in DNA: TGTGCCAGTACCCCTAATGGGAGGGGGTCCTACAATGAGCAGTTCTTC.

The chain employs TRBV7-2 and TRBJ1-5, with D possibly being TRBD1 (6 bases). CDR3 size: 13 residues. The V gene lost 6 bases and the J gene lost 7 bases, with 13 bases spanning the gap. The germline CDR1 and CDR2 sequences are SGHTA and FQGNSA. The CDR3 DNA sequence: TGTGCCAGCAGGCAGGGGCGCTGGCAGCCCCAGCATTTT. Encoded protein: CASRQGRWQPQHF.

The rearrangement uses TRBV20-1 and TRBJ2-7; TRBD2 matches at 7 bases. The CDR3 spans 13 residues. CDR1 DFQATT and CDR2 SNEGSKA come from the germline V gene (reference sequence). V lost 3 bases, J lost 5 bases, and 7 bases stayed unmatched. The CDR3 here is CSASLLAIHEQYF. CDR3 in DNA: TGCAGTGCTAGTTTACTAGCGATCCACGAGCAGTACTTC.

J is TRBJ1-1 and V is TRBV6-5, with 7 bases aligning to TRBD1. Germline trimming cut 2 bases from V and 11 bases from J; bases unmatched to any gene: 14. The CDR3 totals 15 residues. The germline V gene encodes CDR1 MNHEY and CDR2 SVGAGI. For the CDR3, the DNA is TGTGCCAGCAGTTACGGCGGGACAGAGAGCACTGCGGCTTTCTTT. This codes for CASSYGGTESTAAFF.

J is TRBJ1-1 and V is TRBV28; TRBD1 aligns across 10 bases. The V gene's germline CDR1 is MDHEN and CDR2 SYDVKM. After removal of 3 bases from V and 11 bases from J, the junction contained 3 bases not matched to a gene. This CDR3 contains 12 residues. In nucleotides, the CDR3 is TGTGCCAGCAGTTTCTTGGGACAGGGGGCTTTCTTT. Translated, it gives CASSFLGQGAFF. The full variable domain, rest sourced from reference TRBV28 and TRBJ1-1, is DVKVTQSSRYLVKRTGEKVFLECVQDMDHENMFWYRQDPGLGLRLIYFSYDVKMKEKGDIPEGYSVSREKKERFSLILESASTNQTSMYLCASSFLGQGAFFGQGTRLTVV.

There are a few counts of this clone. The V call is TRBV4-2, the J call TRBJ2-7; 10 positions match TRBD1. The CDR3 has 15 residues. Germline V CDR1 and CDR2: LGHNA, YNFKEQ. V shed 5 bases, J shed 1 base, and the junction held 5 bases outside the gene matches. In DNA form, the CDR3 reads TGTGCCAGCAGCTCCCGGGACAGGGGTTCCTACGAGCAGTACTTC. This codes for CASSSRDRGSYEQYF.

The rearrangement uses TRBV15 and TRBJ1-1; 9 bases are a match to TRBD1. Germline-derived CDR1 and CDR2 are LNHNV and YYDKDF (reference sequence). V shed 6 bases, J shed 1 base, and the junction held 9 bases outside the gene matches. The CDR3 spans 16 residues. The CDR3: CATRSGTGIKNTEAFF. The CDR3 region has the DNA TGTGCCACCAGATCCGGGACAGGGATAAAGAACACTGAAGCTTTCTTT.

V gene TRBV7-2 combines with J gene TRBJ1-5; 7 bases map to TRBD1. This CDR3 is built from 15 residues. V shed 1 base and J 5 bases; nucleotides not matched to a gene: 5. Germline loops: CDR1 SGHTA, CDR2 FQGNSA. The CDR3 DNA reads as TGTGCCAGCAGCTTAGGACAGGGAGAGGATCAGCCCCAGCATTTT. Translating it yields CASSLGQGEDQPQHF.

This chain connects TRBV6-2 or TRBV6-3 to TRBJ1-5, with TRBD1 identical over 7 bases. V shed 5 bases and J 2 bases; nucleotides not matched to a gene: 12. Germline V gene sequence: CDR1 MNHEY, CDR2 SVGEGT. The CDR3 consists of 17 residues. CDR3 coding DNA: TGTGCCAGCAGTCCGCTCACAGGGGTACGGGGCAATCAGCCCCAGCATTTT. As protein: CASSPLTGVRGNQPQHF.

V gene TRBV3-1 (or the pseudogene TRBV3-2) combines with J gene TRBJ2-5; tentatively, D is TRBD1 (6 bases). The germline V gene has CDR1 LGHDT and CDR2 YNNKEL (reference sequence). The CDR3 is made up of 16 amino acids. V dropped 1 base and J dropped 5 bases, with 17 bases sitting between them. The chain's CDR3 is CASSQGGHRPSETQYF. The CDR3 coding sequence is TGTGCCAGCAGCCAAGGGGGGCACAGGCCCTCGGAGACCCAGTACTTC.

The rearrangement joins TRBV3-1 (or the pseudogene TRBV3-2) to TRBJ1-2, with TRBD1 matching over 10 bases. J gave up 1 base and V 3 bases, and 5 bases lay outside the gene matches. Germline V lookup: CDR1 LGHDT, CDR2 YNNKEL (reference sequence). The length of the CDR3 is 16 residues. The CDR3 region has the DNA TGTGCCAGCAGCCATGCCGGGACAGGGGTTAACTATGGCTACACCTTC. Translation: CASSHAGTGVNYGYTF.

Worth noting for this clone: No DNA is shown, since the ends of the CDR3 on it are uncertain; the CDR3 is the one TCRdb lists. The gene calls are TRBV7-9 and TRBJ1-3. The V gene's germline CDR1 is SEHNR and CDR2 FQNEAQ (reference sequence). The CDR3 extends over 14 residues, inclusive of both ends. The CDR3 loop reads CASSLFLSGNTIYF.

The chain combines TRBV10-3 with TRBJ2-2, with D possibly being TRBD2 (6 bases). The CDR3 spans 16 residues. Germline V lookup: CDR1 ENHRY, CDR2 SYGVKD. The V end was cut by 3 bases, the J end by 4 bases, with 15 bases between. CDR3 sequence: CAISDPGLGGTGELFF. Written as DNA, the CDR3 is TGTGCCATCAGTGATCCGGGACTTGGAGGCACCGGGGAGCTGTTTTTT.

The CDR3, as DNA: TGTGCCAGCAGCTTACGGTTCCAAGAGACCCAGTACTTC. It is translated as CASSLRFQETQYF. This sequence joins TRBV7-2 and TRBJ2-5, with D hard to call. Between the trimmed V and J ends, which lost 2 bases and 1 base, there was a span of 5 bases. This CDR3 has 13 amino acids. The germline gives CDR1 SGHTA, CDR2 FQGNSA.

V is TRBV28 and J is TRBJ2-7, with TRBD1 matching 10 bases. Trimming removed 5 bases from V and 2 bases from J; junction bases left unmatched: 6. The length of the CDR3 is 15 residues. Per the germline V gene, CDR1 is MDHEN and CDR2 is SYDVKM. The CDR3 region is CASSQDRGLTYEQYF. CDR3 DNA: TGTGCCAGCAGTCAGGACAGGGGGTTAACCTACGAGCAGTACTTC.

The chain recombines TRBV29-1 with TRBJ2-1; 11 bases are a match to TRBD2. Germline lookup yields CDR1 SQVTM and CDR2 ANQGSEA. The CDR3 covers 14 residues. Germline trimming cut 4 bases from V and 6 bases from J; bases unmatched to any gene: 5. For the CDR3, the DNA is TGCAGCGTTGTAGGGACTAGCGGACCCAATGAGCAGTTCTTC. Encoded protein: CSVVGTSGPNEQFF.